This T cell receptor (beta chain) was recorded in a study of PD-L1 blockade in urothelial cancer. The method was immunoSEQ multiplex PCR; TCRdb's version includes in-frame clones alone and lacks a portion of them. The table has 40,000 to 45,000 clones, 85% to 90% seen once. Trimming stripped 4 bases from V and 2 bases from J, with 11 bases between. The CDR3 extends over 14 amino acids. Germline V gene data show CDR1 as SNHLY and CDR2 as FYNNEI. The TCR sequence derives from a woman aged 60-75 years with urothelial cancer. The sequencing here drew on PBMCs, taken around atezolizumab (anti-PD-L1) treatment. The chain has TRBV2 and TRBJ2-5, with D possibly TRBD2 on 5 matching bases. CDR3 nucleotides: TGTGCCAGCAGTGTACTAGTTAGGCAAGAGACCCAGTACTTC. Translation: CASSVLVRQETQYF.